These T cell receptor beta chains were read from a single sample in a study of blood T cell repertoires in COVID-19. Only in-frame clones appear in the TCRdb table, and some are missing; sequencing was by immunoSEQ multiplex PCR. The sample shows 200,000 or so clones, about 88% of them seen only once. The specimen sequenced was peripheral blood. The receptors were gathered from a man aged 70-80 years with active or convalescent COVID-19. Both conserved end residues are part of each CDR3. D genes are given only for firm matches. Expanded clones get a size class; other rows say once, few or many, or leave the size out.

V	J	D	size	CDR3	DNA
TRBV24-1	TRBJ1-6	TRBD1	-	CATSAGDRGNSPLHF	TGTGCCACCAGTGCCGGGGACAGGGGGAACTCACCCCTCCACTTT
TRBV18	TRBJ2-3	TRBD2	-	CASSPLSAGNTDTQYF	TGTGCCAGCTCACCACTGTCAGCGGGGAACACAGATACGCAGTATTTT
TRBV11-3	TRBJ1-6	TRBD1	-	CASITGAINSPLHF	TGTGCCAGCATCACAGGGGCTATTAATTCACCCCTCCACTTT
TRBV2	TRBJ2-1	TRBD1	-	CASKGTGEFNEQFF	TGTGCCAGCAAAGGGACAGGGGAATTCAATGAGCAGTTCTTC
TRBV19	TRBJ2-3	-	-	CATGRGRQDTQYF	TGTGCCACAGGCAGGGGCCGACAGGATACGCAGTATTTT
TRBV7-9	TRBJ2-2	-	-	CAAEGSTHTGELFF	TGTGCCGCAGAGGGCAGTACGCACACCGGGGAGCTGTTTTTT
TRBV12-1	TRBJ2-3	-	-	CASSYPLAGVTSGNSTDTQYF	TGTGCCAGCAGCTACCCACTAGCGGGGGTGACTAGCGGGAATAGCACAGATACGCAGTATTTT
TRBV6-4	TRBJ2-1	TRBD2	few	CASSASGLFHEQFF	TGTGCCAGCAGTGCTAGCGGGCTATTCCATGAGCAGTTCTTC
TRBV5-8	TRBJ2-7	-	-	CASRPSGNSYEQYF	TGTGCCAGCAGGCCATCCGGGAACTCCTACGAGCAGTACTTC
TRBV7-2	TRBJ1-1	TRBD1	-	CASSGGTANTEAFF	TGTGCCAGCAGCGGGGGGACAGCGAACACTGAAGCTTTCTTT
TRBV3-1/TRBV3-2	TRBJ2-3	TRBD2	-	CASSQKAGTSGGGGTDTQYF	TGTGCCAGCAGCCAAAAGGCCGGGACTAGCGGGGGAGGGGGTACAGATACGCAGTATTTT
TRBV3-1/TRBV3-2	TRBJ2-3	-	-	CASSLLQGTDTQYF	TGTGCCAGCAGCCTCCTACAGGGCACAGATACGCAGTATTTT
TRBV24-1	TRBJ2-3	TRBD2	-	CATSGPSGNTDTQYF	TGTGCCACCAGTGGTCCTAGCGGGAACACAGATACGCAGTATTTT
TRBV3-1/TRBV3-2	TRBJ1-6	TRBD1	-	CASSQWDRENSPLHF	TGTGCCAGCAGCCAATGGGACAGGGAAAATTCACCCCTCCACTTT
TRBV7-2	TRBJ2-5	TRBD2	-	CASSLTILGSGGRETQYF	TGTGCCAGCAGCTTAACTATCTTGGGTAGCGGGGGGCGAGAGACCCAGTACTTC
TRBV19	TRBJ2-1	TRBD1	-	CASSPRGRLGNEQFF	TGTGCCAGTAGCCCCAGGGGGCGTTTGGGAAATGAGCAGTTCTTC
TRBV5-4	TRBJ2-3	-	-	CASSLDAGGYTDTQYF	TGTGCCAGCAGCTTGGATGCAGGGGGGTACACAGATACGCAGTATTTT
TRBV10-2	TRBJ2-1	-	once	CASSELGARGEQFF	TGCGCCAGCAGTGAGCTCGGGGCACGGGGGGAGCAGTTCTTC
TRBV5-1	TRBJ2-3	-	-	CASHSITDTQYF	TGCGCCAGCCACTCCATTACAGATACGCAGTATTTT
TRBV6-5	TRBJ2-3	TRBD1	-	CASSYPPRGTDTQYF	TGTGCCAGCAGTTACCCCCCCAGGGGGACAGATACGCAGTATTTT
TRBV24-1	TRBJ1-3	-	once	CALGHSGNTIYF	TGTGCCCTGGGGCACTCTGGAAACACCATATATTTT
TRBV6-2/TRBV6-3	TRBJ2-5	-	-	CASSYSKGKGETQYF	TGTGCCAGCAGTTACTCGAAGGGGAAGGGAGAGACCCAGTACTTC
TRBV4-3	TRBJ2-5	TRBD1	-	CASSLTGAGKETQYF	TGCGCCAGCAGCCTAACAGGGGCAGGGAAAGAGACCCAGTACTTC
TRBV6-1	TRBJ2-7	-	-	CASSDLSEQYF	TGTGCCAGCAGTGACCTATCCGAGCAGTACTTC
TRBV11-2	TRBJ2-2	TRBD2	-	CASSWAGGAAGELFF	TGTGCCAGCAGCTGGGCCGGGGGGGCCGCCGGGGAGCTGTTTTTT
TRBV7-2	TRBJ2-5	TRBD2	-	CASSVQAAGGEETQYF	TGTGCCAGCAGCGTACAGGCAGCGGGAGGTGAAGAGACCCAGTACTTC
TRBV5-1	TRBJ1-4	TRBD1	-	CASSPTGNEKLFF	TGCGCCAGCAGCCCGACAGGGAATGAAAAACTGTTTTTT
TRBV14	TRBJ1-6	-	-	CASSQVSNSNSPLHF	TGTGCCAGCAGCCAAGTATCGAACAGTAATTCACCCCTCCACTTT
TRBV25-1	TRBJ2-1	-	-	CASSVGYEQFF	TGTGCCAGCAGTGTGGGCTATGAGCAGTTCTTC
TRBV21-1	TRBJ2-1	-	-	CASSIPTGSSSYNEQFF	TGTGCCAGCAGCATCCCAACAGGGTCCTCGTCCTACAATGAGCAGTTCTTC
TRBV11-2	TRBJ2-7	TRBD2	-	CASRWSGSATNEQYF	TGTGCCAGCAGGTGGAGCGGGAGCGCTACCAACGAGCAGTACTTC
TRBV5-4	TRBJ1-2	-	-	CASSALQGTTSYGYTF	TGTGCCAGCAGCGCGTTACAGGGCACCACCAGCTATGGCTACACCTTC
TRBV18	TRBJ1-1	-	few	CASSAQGRTEAFF	TGTGCCAGCTCCGCGCAGGGGAGAACTGAAGCTTTCTTT
TRBV5-4	TRBJ1-1	TRBD1	-	CASSFPGQGDTEAFF	TGTGCCAGCAGCTTCCCCGGACAGGGGGACACTGAAGCTTTCTTT
TRBV27	TRBJ1-6	TRBD1	-	CASSLGTGGASPLHF	TGTGCCAGCAGTTTGGGGACAGGGGGCGCTTCACCCCTCCACTTT
TRBV4-3	TRBJ2-2	-	few	CASSQVQVNTGELFF	TGCGCCAGCAGCCAAGTTCAGGTGAACACCGGGGAGCTGTTTTTT
TRBV2	TRBJ2-7	TRBD2	-	CASSQRGDSAYEQYF	TGTGCCAGCAGTCAACGGGGGGACTCCGCCTACGAGCAGTACTTC
TRBV4-1	TRBJ1-3	TRBD1	-	CASSHPGDRVHSGNTIYF	TGCGCCAGCAGCCACCCGGGGGACAGGGTTCATTCTGGAAACACCATATATTTT
TRBV28	TRBJ1-3	-	-	CASSLLGAGLGVGNTIYF	TGTGCCAGCAGTTTGTTGGGGGCAGGACTGGGAGTGGGAAACACCATATATTTT
TRBV6-2/TRBV6-3	TRBJ1-4	TRBD1	-	CASSTGQVGEKLFF	TGTGCCAGCAGTACGGGACAGGTCGGAGAAAAACTGTTTTTT
TRBV28	TRBJ2-2	TRBD1	-	CASSFLTGGSGELFF	TGTGCCAGCAGTTTCTTGACAGGGGGATCCGGGGAGCTGTTTTTT
TRBV5-1	TRBJ2-1	TRBD2	few	CASSSGLAGGRWQFF	TGCGCCAGCAGCTCTGGACTAGCGGGAGGGAGGTGGCAGTTCTTC
TRBV5-1	TRBJ2-7	-	-	CASSPRQVVSYEQYF	TGCGCCAGCAGCCCCCGACAGGTTGTATCCTACGAGCAGTACTTC
TRBV4-3	TRBJ1-1	TRBD1	once	CASTTGQGSTEAFF	TGCGCCAGCACGACGGGACAGGGTAGCACTGAAGCTTTCTTT
TRBV19	TRBJ1-4	TRBD1	once	CASSPGQGRPSEKLFF	TGTGCCAGTAGCCCGGGACAGGGGCGTCCTAGCGAAAAACTGTTTTTT
TRBV6-1	TRBJ2-1	-	few	CASSEGPGRGNEQFF	TGTGCCAGCAGTGAAGGTCCCGGAAGGGGCAATGAGCAGTTCTTC
TRBV28	TRBJ2-7	-	once	CASRGLPPYEQYF	TGTGCCAGCAGGGGACTTCCCCCCTACGAGCAGTACTTC
TRBV5-4	TRBJ2-7	TRBD1	-	CASSLGGDRVGEQYF	TGTGCCAGCAGCTTGGGGGGCGACAGGGTGGGCGAGCAGTACTTC
TRBV25-1	TRBJ1-2	TRBD1	-	CASTKTGGSKLDGYTF	TGTGCCAGCACTAAGACAGGGGGGTCGAAACTAGATGGCTACACCTTC
TRBV5-5	TRBJ2-3	-	-	CASSLVQKSTDTQYF	TGTGCCAGCAGCTTGGTCCAGAAAAGCACAGATACGCAGTATTTT
TRBV27	TRBJ2-3	-	-	CASSLFWGGTDTQYF	TGTGCCAGCAGTTTATTTTGGGGAGGCACAGATACGCAGTATTTT